The 5 T cell receptor beta chains below come from one sample, sequenced in a study of shared clonotypes between healthy human individuals (dated by TCRdb to 2019 to 2021). Library prep was done by the immunoSEQ multiplex PCR assay. As stored in TCRdb, this immuneACCESS dataset retains in-frame rearrangements with V and J assigned. A fraction of the clones does not appear; measured against another copy, unresolved V genes explain less than half of the discrepancy, and the remainder lacks a known reason. For this sample there are around 940,000 clones; over 60% appear just once. The ten largest clones add up to roughly 1.5% of the sample. The sequencing sample was made of memory CD4+ T cells sorted from blood. The cell subset or site label corresponds to: CD45RA-negative fraction. All receptors derive from a man younger than 35 in good health.

This clone has a single count. This chain uses TRBV5-1 with TRBJ1-6; D is undetermined. Looked up from germline, CDR1 is SGHRS and CDR2 is YFSETQ. This CDR3 region has 13 residues. Trimming shortened V by 0 bases and J by 9 bases, and 7 bases separated the two germline ends. This CDR3 is CASSLAIGSPLHF. For the CDR3, the DNA is TGCGCCAGCAGCTTGGCCATAGGTTCACCCCTCCACTTT.

The chain has TRBV6-1 and TRBJ2-7; 14 bases agree with TRBD2. The junction had 5 bases not matched to a gene; V was cut back by 4 bases and J by 0 bases. Germline CDR1 reads MNHNS; CDR2 reads SASEGT. The CDR3 length is 17 residues. As DNA, the CDR3 is TGTGCCAGCAGTGGAGGGACTAGCGGGAGCCGCTCCTACGAGCAGTACTTC. This codes for CASSGGTSGSRSYEQYF.

Comments on this clone: The identical CDR3 is also encoded by other nucleotide sequences in the sample. The rearrangement links TRBV9 to TRBJ2-4, with a possible D match to TRBD2 (6 bases). The CDR3 is 14 residues long. The germline V and J ends were trimmed by 3 bases and 3 bases, with 10 bases remaining between them. Germline V CDR1 and CDR2: SGDLS, YYNGEE. CDR3 nucleotides: TGTGCCAGCAGCGCGGGAGAGGGCAAAAACATTCAGTACTTC. It specifies CASSAGEGKNIQYF.

The chain combines TRBV2 with TRBJ1-5, with a tentative D call TRBD1 (6 bases). The CDR3 covers 14 residues. The germline gives CDR1 SNHLY, CDR2 FYNNEI. Between the trimmed V and J ends, which lost 5 bases and 1 base, there was a span of 9 bases. CDR3 protein: CASSWTVSNQPQHF. Here the CDR3 DNA reads TGTGCCAGCAGTTGGACAGTAAGCAATCAGCCCCAGCATTTT.

The chain recombines TRBV5-1 with TRBJ2-2; D is undetermined. The germline V gene encodes CDR1 SGHRS and CDR2 YFSETQ. V shed 7 bases and J shed 0 bases, with 16 bases lying between them. The CDR3 is 16 residues long. This chain's CDR3 is CASRQDGRANTGELFF. The CDR3 DNA reads TGCGCCAGCCGACAAGACGGACGGGCGAACACCGGGGAGCTGTTTTTT.